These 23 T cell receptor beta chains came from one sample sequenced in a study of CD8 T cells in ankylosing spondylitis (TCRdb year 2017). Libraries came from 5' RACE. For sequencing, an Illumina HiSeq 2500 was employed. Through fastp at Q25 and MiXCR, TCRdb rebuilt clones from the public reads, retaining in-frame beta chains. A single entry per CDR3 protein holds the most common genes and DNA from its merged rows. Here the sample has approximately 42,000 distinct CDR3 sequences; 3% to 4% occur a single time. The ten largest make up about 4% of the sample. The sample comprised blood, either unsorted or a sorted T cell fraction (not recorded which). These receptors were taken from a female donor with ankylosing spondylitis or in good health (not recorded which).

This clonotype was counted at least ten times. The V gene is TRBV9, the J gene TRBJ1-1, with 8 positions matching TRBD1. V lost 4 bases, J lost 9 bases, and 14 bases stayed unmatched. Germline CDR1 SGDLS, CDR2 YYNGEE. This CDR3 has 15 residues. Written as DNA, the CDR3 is TGTGCCAGCAGCCCTCCGGGGGCAGGGGGCCGTAAAGCTTTCTTT. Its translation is CASSPPGAGGRKAFF. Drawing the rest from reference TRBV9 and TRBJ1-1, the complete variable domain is DSGVTQTPKHLITATGQRVTLRCSPRSGDLSVYWYQQSLDQGLQFLIQYYNGEERAKGNILERFSAQQFPDLHSELNLSSLELGDSALYFCASSPPGAGGRKAFFGQGTRLTVV.

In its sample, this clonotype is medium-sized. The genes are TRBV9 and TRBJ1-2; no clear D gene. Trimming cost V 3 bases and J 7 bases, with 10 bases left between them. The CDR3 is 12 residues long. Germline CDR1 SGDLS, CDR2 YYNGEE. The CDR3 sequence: CASSASAVGYTF. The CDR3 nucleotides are TGTGCCAGCAGCGCGTCGGCGGTTGGCTACACCTTC.

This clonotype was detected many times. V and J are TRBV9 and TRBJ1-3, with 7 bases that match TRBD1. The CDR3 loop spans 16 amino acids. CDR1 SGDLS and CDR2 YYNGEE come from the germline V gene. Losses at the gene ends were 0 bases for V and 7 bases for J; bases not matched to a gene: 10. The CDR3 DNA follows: TGTGCCAGCAGCGTAGTCGGGGACAGTAACCCGAACACCATATATTTT. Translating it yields CASSVVGDSNPNTIYF.

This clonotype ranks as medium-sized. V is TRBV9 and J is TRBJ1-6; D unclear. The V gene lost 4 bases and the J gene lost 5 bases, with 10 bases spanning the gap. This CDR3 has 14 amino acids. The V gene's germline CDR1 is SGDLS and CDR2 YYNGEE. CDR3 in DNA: TGTGCCAGCAGCTCGCAGCTCAATAATTCACCCCTCCACTTT. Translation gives CASSSQLNNSPLHF.

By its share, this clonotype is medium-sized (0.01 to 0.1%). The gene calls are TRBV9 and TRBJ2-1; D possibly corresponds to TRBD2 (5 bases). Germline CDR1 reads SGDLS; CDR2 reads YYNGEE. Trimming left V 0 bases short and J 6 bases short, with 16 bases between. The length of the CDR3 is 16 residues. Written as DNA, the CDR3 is TGTGCCAGCAGCGTAGGGACTGGGATGGACGGCAATGAGCAGTTCTTC. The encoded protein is CASSVGTGMDGNEQFF.

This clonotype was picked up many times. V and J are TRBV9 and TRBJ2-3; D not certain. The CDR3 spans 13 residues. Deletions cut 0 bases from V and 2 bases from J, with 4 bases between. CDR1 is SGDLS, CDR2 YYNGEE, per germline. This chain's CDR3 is CASSVGVTDTQYF. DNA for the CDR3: TGTGCCAGCAGCGTAGGGGTCACAGATACGCAGTATTTT.

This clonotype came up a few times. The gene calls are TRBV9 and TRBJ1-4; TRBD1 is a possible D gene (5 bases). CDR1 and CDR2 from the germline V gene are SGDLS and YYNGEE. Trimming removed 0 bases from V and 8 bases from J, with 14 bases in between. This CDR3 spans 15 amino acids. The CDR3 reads CASSVGPGRGEKLFF. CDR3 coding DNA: TGTGCCAGCAGCGTAGGCCCAGGGAGAGGGGAAAAACTGTTTTTT.

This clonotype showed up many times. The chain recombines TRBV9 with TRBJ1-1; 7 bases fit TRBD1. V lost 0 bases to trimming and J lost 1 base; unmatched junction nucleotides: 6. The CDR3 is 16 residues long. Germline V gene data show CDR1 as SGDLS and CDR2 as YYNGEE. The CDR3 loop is CASSVEEGQRNTEAFF. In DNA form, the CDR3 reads TGTGCCAGCAGCGTAGAAGAGGGACAGAGGAACACTGAAGCTTTCTTT.

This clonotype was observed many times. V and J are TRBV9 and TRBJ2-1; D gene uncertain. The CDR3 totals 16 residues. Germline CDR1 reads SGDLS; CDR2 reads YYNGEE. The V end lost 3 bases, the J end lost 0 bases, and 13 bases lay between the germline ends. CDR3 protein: CASSAPSWSSYNEQFF. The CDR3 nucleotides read TGTGCCAGCAGCGCCCCGTCCTGGAGCTCCTACAATGAGCAGTTCTTC.

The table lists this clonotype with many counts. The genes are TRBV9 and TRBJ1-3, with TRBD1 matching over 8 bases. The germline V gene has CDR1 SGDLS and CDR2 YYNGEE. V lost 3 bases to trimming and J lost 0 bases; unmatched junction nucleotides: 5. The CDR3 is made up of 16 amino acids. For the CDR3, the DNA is TGTGCCAGCAGCGCAACGACAGGGGTCTCTGGAAACACCATATATTTT. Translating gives CASSATTGVSGNTIYF.

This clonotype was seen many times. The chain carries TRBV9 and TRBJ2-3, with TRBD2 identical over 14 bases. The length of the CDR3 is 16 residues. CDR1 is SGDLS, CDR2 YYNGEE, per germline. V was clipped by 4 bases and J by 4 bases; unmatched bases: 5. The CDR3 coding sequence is TGTGCCAGCAGCCTCCGACTAGCGGGGGGGGCAGATACGCAGTATTTT. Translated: CASSLRLAGGADTQYF.

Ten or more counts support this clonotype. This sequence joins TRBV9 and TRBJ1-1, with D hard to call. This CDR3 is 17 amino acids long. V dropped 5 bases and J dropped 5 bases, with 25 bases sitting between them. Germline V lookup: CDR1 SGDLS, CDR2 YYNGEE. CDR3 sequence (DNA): TGTGCCAGCAGGGTTTCTCCGACGACTGACTTTATTACTGAAGCTTTCTTT. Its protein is CASRVSPTTDFITEAFF.

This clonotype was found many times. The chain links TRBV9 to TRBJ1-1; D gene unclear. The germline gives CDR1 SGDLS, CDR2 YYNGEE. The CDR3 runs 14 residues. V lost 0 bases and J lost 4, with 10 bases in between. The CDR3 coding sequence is TGTGCCAGCAGCGTAGGCGGGGTTACCACTGAAGCTTTCTTT. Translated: CASSVGGVTTEAFF.

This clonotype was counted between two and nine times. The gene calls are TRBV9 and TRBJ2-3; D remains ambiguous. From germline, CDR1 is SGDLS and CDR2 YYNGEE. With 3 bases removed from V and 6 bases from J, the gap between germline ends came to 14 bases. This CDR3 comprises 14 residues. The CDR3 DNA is TGTGCCAGCAGCGCGCTAAATTTGGGGGATACGCAGTATTTT. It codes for CASSALNLGDTQYF.

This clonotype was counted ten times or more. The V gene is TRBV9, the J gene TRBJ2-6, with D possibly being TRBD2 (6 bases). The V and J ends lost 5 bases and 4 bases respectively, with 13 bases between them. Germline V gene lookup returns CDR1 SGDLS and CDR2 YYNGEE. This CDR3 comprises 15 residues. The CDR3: CASSWEASGANVLTF. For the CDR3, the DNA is TGTGCCAGCAGTTGGGAGGCATCAGGGGCCAACGTCCTGACTTTC.

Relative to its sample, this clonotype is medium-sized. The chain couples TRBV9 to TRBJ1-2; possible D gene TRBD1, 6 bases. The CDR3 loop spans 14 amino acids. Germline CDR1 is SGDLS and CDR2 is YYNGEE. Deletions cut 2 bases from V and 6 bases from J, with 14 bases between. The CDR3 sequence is CASSVSGAEHGYTF. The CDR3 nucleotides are TGTGCCAGCAGCGTTTCAGGGGCCGAACATGGCTACACCTTC.

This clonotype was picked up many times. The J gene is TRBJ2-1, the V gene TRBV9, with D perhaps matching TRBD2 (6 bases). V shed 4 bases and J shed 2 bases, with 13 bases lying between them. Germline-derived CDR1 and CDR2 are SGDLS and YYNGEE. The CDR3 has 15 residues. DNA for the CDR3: TGTGCCAGCAGCCCCCACCCTAGCGCCTACAATGAGCAGTTCTTC. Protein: CASSPHPSAYNEQFF.

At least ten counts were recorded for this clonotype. CDR3 bases: TGTGCCAGCAGCCCTCGGACAGGGGGCGTCACCGGGGAGCTGTTTTTT. Its translation: CASSPRTGGVTGELFF. J is TRBJ2-2 and V is TRBV9; the match to TRBD1 covers 11 bases. Trimming at V came to 4 bases and at J to 4 bases, leaving 6 bases not matched to a gene. This CDR3 has 16 residues. From germline, CDR1 is SGDLS and CDR2 YYNGEE.

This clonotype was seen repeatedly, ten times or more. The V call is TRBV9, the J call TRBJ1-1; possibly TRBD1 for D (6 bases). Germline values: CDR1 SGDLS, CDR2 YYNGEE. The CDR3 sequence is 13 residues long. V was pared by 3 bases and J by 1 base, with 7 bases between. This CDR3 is CASSAQGNTEAFF. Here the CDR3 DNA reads TGTGCCAGCAGCGCACAGGGGAACACTGAAGCTTTCTTT.

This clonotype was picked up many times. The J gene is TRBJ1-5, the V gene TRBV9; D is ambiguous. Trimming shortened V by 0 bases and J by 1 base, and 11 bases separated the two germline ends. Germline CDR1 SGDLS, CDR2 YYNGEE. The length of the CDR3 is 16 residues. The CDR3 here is CASSVDSDPSNQPQHF. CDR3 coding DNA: TGTGCCAGCAGCGTAGATTCGGATCCCAGCAATCAGCCCCAGCATTTT. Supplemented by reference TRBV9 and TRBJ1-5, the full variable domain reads DSGVTQTPKHLITATGQRVTLRCSPRSGDLSVYWYQQSLDQGLQFLIQYYNGEERAKGNILERFSAQQFPDLHSELNLSSLELGDSALYFCASSVDSDPSNQPQHFGDGTRLSIL.

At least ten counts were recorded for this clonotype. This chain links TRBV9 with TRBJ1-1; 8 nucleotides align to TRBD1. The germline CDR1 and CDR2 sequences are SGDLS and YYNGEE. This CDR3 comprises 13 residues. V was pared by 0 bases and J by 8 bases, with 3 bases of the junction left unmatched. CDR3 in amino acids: CASSVAGGGEAFF. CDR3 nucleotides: TGTGCCAGCAGCGTAGCAGGGGGCGGGGAAGCTTTCTTT.

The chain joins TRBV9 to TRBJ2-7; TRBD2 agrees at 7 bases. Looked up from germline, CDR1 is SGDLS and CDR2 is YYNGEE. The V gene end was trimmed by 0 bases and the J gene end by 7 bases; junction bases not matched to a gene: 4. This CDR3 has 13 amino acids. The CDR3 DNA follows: TGTGCCAGCAGCGTAGCTCCGCGGGGGGAGCAGTACTTC. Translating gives CASSVAPRGEQYF.

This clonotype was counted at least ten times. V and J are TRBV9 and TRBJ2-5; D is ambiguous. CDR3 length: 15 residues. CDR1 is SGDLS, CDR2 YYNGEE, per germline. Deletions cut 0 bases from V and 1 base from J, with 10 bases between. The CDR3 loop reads CASSVVGEAQETQYF. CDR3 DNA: TGTGCCAGCAGCGTAGTTGGGGAAGCCCAAGAGACCCAGTACTTC.